The clone carrying this T cell receptor beta chain came up a few times. This sample is part of a study of shared clonotypes between healthy human individuals. Libraries were prepared by immunoSEQ multiplex PCR; TCRdb keeps only in-frame clonotypes and omits some of them. The top ten hold 12% of the sample, which has around 510,000 clones, around 78% seen once. Germline V gene sequence: CDR1 SEHNR, CDR2 FQNEAQ (reference sequence). This CDR3 comprises 10 residues. Trimming took off 5 bases at V and 6 bases at J, with 4 bases between the two ends. The J gene is TRBJ1-1, the V gene TRBV7-9; unclear D gene. Sequenced input: PBMCs. The clonotype comes from a woman aged 40 to 55 in good health. Some clones in this sample may be carry-over from other donors' samples. The CDR3 DNA reads as TGTGCCAGCAGCCTATCTGAAGCTTTCTTT. This gives the protein CASSLSEAFF.